This T cell receptor beta chain was identified in a study of T cell changes during pregnancy in multiple sclerosis. This table comes from immunoSEQ multiplex PCR, and its TCRdb copy is limited to in-frame clones, with some not included. The data hold some 46,000 clones, with 80% to 95% observed a single time. Trimming left V 3 bases short and J 6 bases short, with 12 bases between. CDR1 and CDR2 from the germline V gene are SEHNR and FQNEAQ (reference sequence). This CDR3 is built from 13 residues. Input material: peripheral blood. The chain joins TRBV7-9 to TRBJ2-7, with a possible D match to TRBD1 (5 bases). The TCR was taken from a female donor with multiple sclerosis, enrolled in a pregnancy study. DNA of the CDR3: TGTGCCAGCAGCTTCAATTCAGGGTTCGAGCAGTACTTC. This codes for CASSFNSGFEQYF. Filled out from reference TRBV7-9 and TRBJ2-7, the complete variable domain reads DTGVSQNPRHKITKRGQNVTFRCDPISEHNRLYWYRQTLGQGPEFLTYFQNEAQLEKSRLLSDRFSAERPKGSFSTLEIQRTEQGDSAMYLCASSFNSGFEQYFGPGTRLTVT.